This TCR beta chain was identified during a study of CD8+ T cells in alopecia areata (dated by TCRdb to between 2017 and 2018). In the study overall: The treated patients, all with moderate-to-severe alopecia areata, were enrolled in an open-label pilot trial of oral tofacitinib given at 5 to 10 mg twice daily. Tofacitinib was administered for 6 to 18 months, and 6 months of follow-up off drug were then conducted to assess delayed response and recurrence. The SALT score, which quantifies the percentage of affected scalp surface area, was used to measure disease severity in treated patients. To study T cell clonal expansion in alopecia areata, the researchers applied high-throughput TCRbeta sequencing to both the C3H/HeJ mouse model and human patients. On the human side, TCRbeta sequencing was run on scalp tissue and on sorted CD4+ and CD8+ peripheral blood T cells from healthy controls and from alopecia areata patients with either patchy or totalis/universalis disease. Biopsies were taken from tofacitinib-treated patients at baseline and again at 4 and 24 weeks into treatment, and several of those patients also had a later scalp biopsy. Scalp clonality was compared across normal scalp (n=4), patchy alopecia areata scalp (n=8), and alopecia totalis/universalis scalp (n=8). RNA came from the PAXgene miRNA kit for fixed scalp, the miRNeasy kit for PBMCs, and the RNeasy kit for mouse skin. TCRbeta CDR3 regions were amplified by immunoSEQ multiplex PCR using 35 Vbeta forward and 13 Jbeta reverse primers. Broad study findings and their caveats: With tofacitinib, both scalp clonality and the number of expanded CD8+ clones among the top 100 scalp clones went down significantly. During tofacitinib treatment, many expanded lesional clones remained in scalp and blood, and this persistence may partly explain relapse after treatment is stopped. Unlike mouse skin, where gammadelta T cells dominate, normal human skin contains resident alphabeta T cells that get sequenced too, which complicates analysis of the scalp TCR repertoire. The treated cohort was small, with a single nonresponder, so links between baseline CD8+ expansion and response need larger studies. Lesional scalp, especially in alopecia totalis/universalis, showed higher clonality and more expanded CD8+ clones than normal scalp, suggesting antigenic drive. Shared TCR sequences between patients were less evident than in mice, which may be partly attributable to HLA diversity in the patient population.

Receptor libraries were prepared by the immunoSEQ multiplex PCR assay. RNA was extracted from all samples and reverse transcribed into cDNA as template for TCR sequencing. SuperScript III was used to make first-strand cDNA, primed with a 2:1 mix of oligo-dT and random hexamers. A synthetic immune receptor repertoire was used to gauge amplification bias, and whatever bias remained was removed computationally. Concerning the study's data processing: Raw reads were preprocessed to remove errors, and CDR3 was defined according to IMGT conventions as the region from the conserved cysteine to phenylalanine. Clonality was calculated as 1 minus Shannon entropy normalized by log2 of the number of productive unique TCRs. Scalp TCRbeta sequences were cross-referenced with sorted blood CD4 and CD8 repertoires so that the CD4 or CD8 identity of scalp clones could be inferred. TCRdb limited this immuneACCESS table to in-frame rearrangements with V and J called. A share of clones is missing; checked studies link under half to unresolved V genes, and the rest is unexplained. V, J and clone size derive from that table, while D and trimming were established from the DNA sequence. Present in this sample are 100,000 or so clones, 55% to 75% of which were seen just once. The top ten hold around 17% of the sample.

The treatment or condition label, as the study defines it: oral pan-JAK inhibitor, 5-10 mg twice daily. Lesional scalp punch biopsies and peripheral blood were collected from alopecia areata patients. PBMCs were separated by density centrifugation and stained for CD3, CD4 and CD8, after which CD4+ and CD8+ T cells were sorted on a FACSAria. On this clone: What this receptor recognizes is not known. The sample holds no much larger clone one base away, and base qualities are not on file.

This receptor was taken from a human donor with alopecia areata. Source: CD8+ T cells sorted from blood, taken at approximately week 55, from a patient treated with tofacitinib.

Here is the DNA: TGTGCCAGCAGCTGGCGCTCTGGGGCCAACGTCCTGACTTTC. This gives the protein CASSWRSGANVLTF. This chain joins TRBV7-8 to TRBJ2-6; the D gene cannot be resolved reliably. Including the terminal cysteine and phenylalanine, the CDR3 comprises 14 residues. Solely the CDR3 DNA is kept, with 42 bases framed from the first base. The junction carries 4 bases between V and J, which are trimmed by 4 bases and 0 bases respectively. The germline V gene provides CDR1 SGHVS and CDR2 FQNEAQ.